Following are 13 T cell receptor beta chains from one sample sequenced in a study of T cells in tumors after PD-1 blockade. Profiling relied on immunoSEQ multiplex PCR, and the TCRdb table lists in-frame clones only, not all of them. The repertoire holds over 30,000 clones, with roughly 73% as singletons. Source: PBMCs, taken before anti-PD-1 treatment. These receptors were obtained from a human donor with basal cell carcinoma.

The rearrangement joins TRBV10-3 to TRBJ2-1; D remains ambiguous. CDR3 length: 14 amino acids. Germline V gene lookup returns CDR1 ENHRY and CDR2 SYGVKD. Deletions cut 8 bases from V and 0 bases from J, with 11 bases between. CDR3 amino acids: CAIGRSNSYNEQFF. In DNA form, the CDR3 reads TGTGCCATCGGACGGAGCAACTCCTACAATGAGCAGTTCTTC.

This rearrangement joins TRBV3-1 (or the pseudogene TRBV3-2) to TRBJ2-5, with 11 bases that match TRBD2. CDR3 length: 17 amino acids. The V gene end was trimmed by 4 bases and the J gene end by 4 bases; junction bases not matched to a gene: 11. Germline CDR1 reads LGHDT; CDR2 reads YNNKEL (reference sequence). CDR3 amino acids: CASSPRFLAGGGETQYF. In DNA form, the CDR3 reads TGTGCCAGCAGCCCCCGATTCCTAGCGGGGGGAGGAGAGACCCAGTACTTC.

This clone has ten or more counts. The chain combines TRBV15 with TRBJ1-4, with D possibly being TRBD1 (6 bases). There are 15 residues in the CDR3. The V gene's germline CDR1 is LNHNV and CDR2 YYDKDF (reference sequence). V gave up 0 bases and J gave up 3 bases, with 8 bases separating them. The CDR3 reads CATSRDGGPNEKLFF. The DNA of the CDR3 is TGTGCCACCAGCAGAGATGGGGGCCCTAATGAAAAACTGTTTTTT.

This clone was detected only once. CDR3 DNA: TGTGCCGCCGGCAGACGGGGGGGGCTGAACGAGCAGTACTTC. It translates to CAAGRRGGLNEQYF. V usage is TRBV3-1 (or the pseudogene TRBV3-2) and J usage is TRBJ2-7; 8 bases align to TRBD2. CDR1 and CDR2 (germline): LGHDT, YNNKEL (reference sequence). This CDR3 has 14 residues. V lost 11 bases, J lost 5 bases, and 14 bases stayed unmatched.

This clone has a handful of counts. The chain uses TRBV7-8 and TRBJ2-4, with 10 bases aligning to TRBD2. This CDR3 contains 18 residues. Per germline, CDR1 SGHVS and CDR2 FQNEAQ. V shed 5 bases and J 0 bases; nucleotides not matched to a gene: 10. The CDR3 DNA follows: TGTGCCAGCAGCCCCCAGGGAGCGGGAGGGCGAGCCAAAAACATTCAGTACTTC. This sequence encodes CASSPQGAGGRAKNIQYF.

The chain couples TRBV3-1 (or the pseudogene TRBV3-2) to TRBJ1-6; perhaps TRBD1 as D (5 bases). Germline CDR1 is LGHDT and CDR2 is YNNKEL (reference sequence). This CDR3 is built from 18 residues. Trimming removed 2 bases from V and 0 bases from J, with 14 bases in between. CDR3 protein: CASSQRRDQSSYNSPLHF. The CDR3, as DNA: TGTGCCAGCAGCCAAAGGCGGGACCAGAGCTCCTATAATTCACCCCTCCACTTT.

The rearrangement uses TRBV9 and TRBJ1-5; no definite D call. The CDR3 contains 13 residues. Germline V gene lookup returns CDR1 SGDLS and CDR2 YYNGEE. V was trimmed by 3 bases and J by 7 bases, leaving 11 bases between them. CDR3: CASSGHLGQPQHF. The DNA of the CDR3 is TGTGCCAGCAGCGGACATCTCGGGCAGCCCCAGCATTTT.

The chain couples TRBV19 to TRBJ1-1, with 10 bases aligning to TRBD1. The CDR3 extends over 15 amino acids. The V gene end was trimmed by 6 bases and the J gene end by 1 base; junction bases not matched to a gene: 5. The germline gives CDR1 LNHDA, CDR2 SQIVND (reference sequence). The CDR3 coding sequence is TGTGCCAGTAGGCTGGACAGGGGGAAGAACACTGAAGCTTTCTTT. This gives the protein CASRLDRGKNTEAFF.

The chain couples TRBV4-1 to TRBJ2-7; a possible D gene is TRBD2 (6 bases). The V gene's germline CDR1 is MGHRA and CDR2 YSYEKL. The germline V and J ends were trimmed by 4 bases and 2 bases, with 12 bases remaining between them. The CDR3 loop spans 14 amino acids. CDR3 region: CASSPSGGTYEQYF. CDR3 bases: TGCGCCAGCAGCCCCTCTGGGGGGACCTACGAGCAGTACTTC.

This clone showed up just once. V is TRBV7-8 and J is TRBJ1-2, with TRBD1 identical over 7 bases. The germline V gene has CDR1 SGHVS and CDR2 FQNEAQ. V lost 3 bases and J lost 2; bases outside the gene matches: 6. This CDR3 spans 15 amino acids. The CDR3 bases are TGTGCCAGCAGCTTGAACAGGGGCGGCAACTATGGCTACACCTTC. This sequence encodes CASSLNRGGNYGYTF.

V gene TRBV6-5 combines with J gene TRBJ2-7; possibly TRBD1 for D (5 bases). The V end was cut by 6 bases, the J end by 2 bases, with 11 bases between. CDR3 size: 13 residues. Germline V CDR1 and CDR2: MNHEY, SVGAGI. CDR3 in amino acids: CASSQSGTYEQYF. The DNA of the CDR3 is TGTGCCAGCAGCCAGTCAGGGACCTACGAGCAGTACTTC.

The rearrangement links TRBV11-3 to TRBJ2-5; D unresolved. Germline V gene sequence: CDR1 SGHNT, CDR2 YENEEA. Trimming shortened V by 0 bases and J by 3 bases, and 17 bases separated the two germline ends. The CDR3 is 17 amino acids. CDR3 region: CASSLEPLPLQEETQYF. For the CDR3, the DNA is TGTGCCAGCAGCTTAGAGCCCTTGCCCCTCCAGGAAGAGACCCAGTACTTC.

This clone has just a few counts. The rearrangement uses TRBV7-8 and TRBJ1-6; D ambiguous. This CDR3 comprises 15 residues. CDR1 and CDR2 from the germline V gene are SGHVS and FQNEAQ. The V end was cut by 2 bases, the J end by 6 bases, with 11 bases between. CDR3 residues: CASSLRGNGNSPLHF. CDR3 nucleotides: TGTGCCAGCAGCTTAAGAGGGAATGGTAATTCACCCCTCCACTTT.